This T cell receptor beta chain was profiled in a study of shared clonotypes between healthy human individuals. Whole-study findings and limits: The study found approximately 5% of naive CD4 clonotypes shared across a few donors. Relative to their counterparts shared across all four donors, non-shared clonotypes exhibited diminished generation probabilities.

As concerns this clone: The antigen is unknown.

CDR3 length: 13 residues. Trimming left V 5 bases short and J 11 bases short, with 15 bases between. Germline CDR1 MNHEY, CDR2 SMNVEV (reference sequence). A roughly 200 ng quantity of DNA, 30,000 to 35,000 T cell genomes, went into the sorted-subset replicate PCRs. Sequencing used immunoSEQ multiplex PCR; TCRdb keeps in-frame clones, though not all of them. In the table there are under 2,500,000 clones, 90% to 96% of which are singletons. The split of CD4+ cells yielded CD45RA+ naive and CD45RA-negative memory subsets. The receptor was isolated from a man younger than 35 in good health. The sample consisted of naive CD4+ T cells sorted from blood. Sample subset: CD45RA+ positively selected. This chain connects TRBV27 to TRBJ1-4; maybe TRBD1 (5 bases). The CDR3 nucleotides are TGTGCCAGCAGTATCCGCCCGACAGCTAAACTGTTTTTT. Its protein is CASSIRPTAKLFF.